The 9 T cell receptor beta chains presented below share a single source sample, sequenced in a study of regulatory T cells in long-lasting Graves disease. Described time point: newly diagnosed GD, antithyroid drugs for less than 3 months. Scientists built the TCR library using RNA that was extracted from PBMCs. Through Arm-PCR of CDR3 regions and iRepertoire HTBI primers, TCR beta libraries were built. A single record per CDR3 protein comes from TCRdb applying MiXCR to the multiplex PCR reads. In the table there are hundreds of thousands of distinct CDR3 sequences, around 17% of which are singletons. These records were also assigned to another study, of T cells in Graves' hyperthyroidism and ophthalmopathy.

The sequencing used peripheral blood mononuclear cells (PBMCs), collected at new diagnosis, from a patient treated with antithyroid drugs. All receptors derive from a woman under 40 with Graves disease.

This chain uses TRBV5-1 with TRBJ2-7, with D tentatively TRBD2 (5 bases). Trimming left V 4 bases short and J 5 bases short, with 19 bases between. CDR3 size: 15 residues. Per germline, CDR1 SGHRS and CDR2 YFSETQ. The DNA for the CDR3 is TGCGCCAGCAGCACCTCGGAAGGAGGATACAACGAGCAGTACTTC. Its translation: CASSTSEGGYNEQYF.

The chain is built from TRBV28 and TRBJ2-7; D gene unclear. Between the trimmed V and J ends, which lost 3 bases and 0 bases, there was a span of 15 bases. There are 16 residues in the CDR3. CDR1 is MDHEN and CDR2 is SYDVKM in the germline V gene. In DNA, the CDR3 is TGTGCCAGCAGTTTGTCGCTTAGTCAGAGCTCCTACGAGCAGTACTTC. The encoded protein is CASSLSLSQSSYEQYF.

The V gene is TRBV14, the J gene TRBJ2-6; no definite D call. V shed 1 base and J shed 0 bases, with 4 bases lying between them. Germline CDR1 is SGHDN and CDR2 is FVKESK. The CDR3 is 15 residues long. The CDR3 loop reads CASSQGSSGANVLTF. CDR3 nucleotide sequence: TGTGCCAGCAGCCAAGGATCCTCTGGGGCCAACGTCCTGACTTTC. The full variable domain, its missing parts supplied by reference TRBV14 and TRBJ2-6, is EAGVTQFPSHSVIEKGQTVTLRCDPISGHDNLYWYRRVMGKEIKFLLHFVKESKQDESGMPNNRFLAERTGGTYSTLKVQPAELEDSGVYFCASSQGSSGANVLTFGAGSRLTVL.

At least ten counts were recorded for this clonotype. V usage is TRBV3-1 and J usage is TRBJ1-1; no clear D. The CDR3 is 14 residues long. V lost 1 base, J lost 1 base, and 7 bases lay in between. The germline CDR1 and CDR2 sequences are LGHDT and YNNKEL (reference sequence). CDR3 bases: TGTGCCAGCAGCCAAGGAGCAGGGAACACTGAAGCTTTCTTT. This encodes CASSQGAGNTEAFF.

This clonotype was counted at least ten times. The junction does not match germline at one end; this may be a read error. V and J are TRBV5-1 and TRBJ1-3; D call uncertain. Per the germline V gene, CDR1 is SGHRS and CDR2 is YFSETQ. This CDR3 comprises 12 residues. For the CDR3, the DNA is TGTGCCAGCAGCCCCAGTGGAAACACCATATATTTT. It codes for CASSPSGNTIYF.

This clonotype occurred many times. The chain employs TRBV29-1 and TRBJ2-3, with D tentatively TRBD2 (6 bases). V lost 7 bases, J lost 0 bases, and 17 bases lay in between. This CDR3 region has 15 residues. Germline V gene data show CDR1 as SQVTM and CDR2 as ANQGSEA. CDR3 bases: TGCAGCGCCGCTGGGGCGGGGACTAGCACAGATACGCAGTATTTT. It specifies CSAAGAGTSTDTQYF.

Ten or more counts support this clonotype. V and J are TRBV2 and TRBJ2-1; D is ambiguous. Per the germline V gene, CDR1 is SNHLY and CDR2 is FYNNEI. This CDR3 contains 13 residues. Trimming took off 8 bases at V and 14 bases at J, with 22 bases between the two ends. The CDR3 region has the DNA TGTGCCAGCTCCCGAAAGACGGTCGACGTTAAGTTCTTC. This gives the protein CASSRKTVDVKFF.

This chain joins TRBV7-9 and TRBJ1-2; D ambiguous. The germline V gene has CDR1 SEHNR and CDR2 FQNEAQ (reference sequence). The CDR3 has 14 amino acids. Trimming removed 5 bases from V and 5 bases from J, with 15 bases in between. In nucleotides, the CDR3 is TGTGCCAGCAGCGGTATCGTTGGGGAATATGGCTACACCTTC. As protein: CASSGIVGEYGYTF.

The rearrangement joins TRBV9 to TRBJ2-1; D is unresolved. The CDR3 sequence is 13 residues long. Germline CDR1 SGDLS, CDR2 YYNGEE. The germline V and J ends were trimmed by 0 bases and 6 bases, with 7 bases remaining between them. The chain's CDR3 is CASSVGVVNEQFF. The CDR3 bases are TGTGCCAGCAGCGTAGGGGTTGTCAATGAGCAGTTCTTC.